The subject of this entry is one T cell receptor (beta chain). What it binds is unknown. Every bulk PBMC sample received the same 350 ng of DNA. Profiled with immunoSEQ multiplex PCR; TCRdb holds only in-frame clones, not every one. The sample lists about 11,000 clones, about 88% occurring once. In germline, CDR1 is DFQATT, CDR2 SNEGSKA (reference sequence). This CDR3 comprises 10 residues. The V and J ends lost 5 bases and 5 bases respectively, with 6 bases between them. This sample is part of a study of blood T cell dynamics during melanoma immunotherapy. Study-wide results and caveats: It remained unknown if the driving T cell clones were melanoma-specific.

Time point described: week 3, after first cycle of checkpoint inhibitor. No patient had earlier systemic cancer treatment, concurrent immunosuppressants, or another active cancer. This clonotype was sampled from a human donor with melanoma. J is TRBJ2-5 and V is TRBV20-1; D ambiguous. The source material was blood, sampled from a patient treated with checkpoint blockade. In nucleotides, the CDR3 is TGCAGTGCTTCTGGGGAGACCCAGTACTTC. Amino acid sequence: CSASGETQYF.